This T cell receptor (beta chain) stems from a study of blood T cell repertoires in COVID-19. Here immunoSEQ multiplex PCR was the method, and the copy in TCRdb shows in-frame clones only, minus some. The data hold around 190,000 clones, with roughly 90% observed a single time. Material for sequencing was peripheral blood. The sequence was collected from a man aged 18 to 29 with active or convalescent COVID-19.

This CDR3 reads CASSPGQTYLYGYTF. CDR3 DNA: TGTGCCAGCTCACCTGGACAGACGTACCTCTATGGCTACACCTTC. V is TRBV18 and J is TRBJ1-2, with a weak D call TRBD1 (6 bases). The V end lost 3 bases, the J end lost 4 bases, and 15 bases lay between the germline ends. Germline CDR1 reads KGHSH; CDR2 reads LQKENI. CDR3 length: 15 residues.